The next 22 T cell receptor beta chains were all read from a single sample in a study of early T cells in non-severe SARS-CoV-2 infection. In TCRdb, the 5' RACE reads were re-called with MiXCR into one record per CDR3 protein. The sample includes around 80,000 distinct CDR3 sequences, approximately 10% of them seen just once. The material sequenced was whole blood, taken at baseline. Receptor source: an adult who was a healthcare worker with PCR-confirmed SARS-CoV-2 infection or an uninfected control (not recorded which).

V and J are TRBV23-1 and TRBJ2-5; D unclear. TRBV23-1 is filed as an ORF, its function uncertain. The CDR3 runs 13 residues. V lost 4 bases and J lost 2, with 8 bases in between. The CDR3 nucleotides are TGCGCCAGCAGTCGTCCCCTACAAGAGACCCAGTACTTC. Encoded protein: CASSRPLQETQYF.

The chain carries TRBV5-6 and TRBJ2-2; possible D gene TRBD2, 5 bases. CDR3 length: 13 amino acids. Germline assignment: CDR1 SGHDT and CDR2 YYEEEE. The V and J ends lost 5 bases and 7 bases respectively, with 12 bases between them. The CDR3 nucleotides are TGTGCCAGCAGTCTTAACAGCGGCGGGGAGCTGTTTTTT. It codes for CASSLNSGGELFF.

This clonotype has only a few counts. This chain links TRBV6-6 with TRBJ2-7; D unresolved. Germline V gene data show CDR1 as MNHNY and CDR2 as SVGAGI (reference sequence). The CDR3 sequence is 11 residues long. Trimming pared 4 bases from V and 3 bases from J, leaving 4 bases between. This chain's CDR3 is CASSLFYEQYF. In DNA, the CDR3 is TGTGCCAGCAGTTTGTTCTACGAGCAGTACTTC.

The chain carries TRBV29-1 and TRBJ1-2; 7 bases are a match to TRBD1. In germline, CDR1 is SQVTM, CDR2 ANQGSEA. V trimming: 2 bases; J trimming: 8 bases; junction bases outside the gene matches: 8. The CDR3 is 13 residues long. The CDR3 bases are TGCAGCGTTGAAACCGAGACAGGGTACGGCTACACCTTC. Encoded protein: CSVETETGYGYTF.

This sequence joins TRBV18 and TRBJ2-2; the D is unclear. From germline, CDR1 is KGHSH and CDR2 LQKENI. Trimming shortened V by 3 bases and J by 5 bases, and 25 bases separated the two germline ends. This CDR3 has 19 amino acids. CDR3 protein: CASSPTLDRNSKFTGELFF. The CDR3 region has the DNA TGTGCCAGCTCACCCACGCTAGACCGGAATAGCAAGTTTACCGGGGAGCTGTTTTTT.

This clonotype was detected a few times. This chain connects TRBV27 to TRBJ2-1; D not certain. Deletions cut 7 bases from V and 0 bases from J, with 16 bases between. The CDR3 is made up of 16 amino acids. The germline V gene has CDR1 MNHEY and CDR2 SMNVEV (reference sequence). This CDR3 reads CASTLLTPGSYNEQFF. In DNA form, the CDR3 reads TGTGCCAGCACCCTCCTCACGCCCGGCTCCTACAATGAGCAGTTCTTC.

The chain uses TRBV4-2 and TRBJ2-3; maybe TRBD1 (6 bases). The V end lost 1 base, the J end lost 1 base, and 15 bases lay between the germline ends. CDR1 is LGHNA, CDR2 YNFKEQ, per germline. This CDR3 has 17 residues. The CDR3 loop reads CASSQGLAGEGTDTQYF. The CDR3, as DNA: TGTGCCAGCAGCCAAGGGTTGGCAGGGGAAGGCACAGATACGCAGTATTTT.

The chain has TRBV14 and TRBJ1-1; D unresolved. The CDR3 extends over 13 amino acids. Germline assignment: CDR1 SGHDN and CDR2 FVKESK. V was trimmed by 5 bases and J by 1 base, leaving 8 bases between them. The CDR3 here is CASSTEQNTEAFF. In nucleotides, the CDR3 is TGTGCCAGCAGCACGGAGCAGAACACTGAAGCTTTCTTT.

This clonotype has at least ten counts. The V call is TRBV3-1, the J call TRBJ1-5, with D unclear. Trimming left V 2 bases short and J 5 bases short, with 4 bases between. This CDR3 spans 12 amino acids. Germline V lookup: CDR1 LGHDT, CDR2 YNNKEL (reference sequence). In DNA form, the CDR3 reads TGTGCCAGCAGCCAAAATGATCAGCCCCAGCATTTT. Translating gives CASSQNDQPQHF.

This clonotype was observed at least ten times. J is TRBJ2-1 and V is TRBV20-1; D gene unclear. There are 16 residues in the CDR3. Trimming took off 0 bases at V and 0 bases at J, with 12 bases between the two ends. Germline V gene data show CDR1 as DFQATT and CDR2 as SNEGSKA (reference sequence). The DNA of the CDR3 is TGCAGTGCTAGAGACCGACGGTCCGCCTCCTACAATGAGCAGTTCTTC. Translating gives CSARDRRSASYNEQFF.

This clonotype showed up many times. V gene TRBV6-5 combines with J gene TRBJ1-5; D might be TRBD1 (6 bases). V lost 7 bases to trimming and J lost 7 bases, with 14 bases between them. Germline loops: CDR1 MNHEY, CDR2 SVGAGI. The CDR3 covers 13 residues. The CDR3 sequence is CASTESRGQPQHF. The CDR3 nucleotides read TGTGCCAGCACCGAAAGCAGGGGCCAGCCCCAGCATTTT.

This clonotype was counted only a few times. CDR3 sequence: CASSSEYEAFF. Written as DNA, the CDR3 is TGTGCCAGCAGTTCGGAGTATGAAGCTTTCTTT. V gene TRBV12-3 or TRBV12-4 combines with J gene TRBJ1-1; no firm D call. CDR3 length: 11 residues. Trimming took off 4 bases at V and 7 bases at J, with 7 bases between the two ends.

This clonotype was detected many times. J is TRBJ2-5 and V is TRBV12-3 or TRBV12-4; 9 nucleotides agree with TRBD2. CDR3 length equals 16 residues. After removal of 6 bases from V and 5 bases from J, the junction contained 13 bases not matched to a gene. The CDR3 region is CASSGSKRGVGETQYF. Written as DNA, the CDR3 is TGTGCCAGCAGCGGCTCGAAGCGGGGGGTTGGTGAGACCCAGTACTTC.

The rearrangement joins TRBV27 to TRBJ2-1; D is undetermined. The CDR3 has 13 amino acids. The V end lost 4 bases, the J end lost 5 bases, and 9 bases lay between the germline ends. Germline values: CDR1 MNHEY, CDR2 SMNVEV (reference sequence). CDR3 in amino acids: CASSSPPHNEQFF. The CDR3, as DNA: TGTGCCAGCAGTTCCCCGCCTCACAATGAGCAGTTCTTC.

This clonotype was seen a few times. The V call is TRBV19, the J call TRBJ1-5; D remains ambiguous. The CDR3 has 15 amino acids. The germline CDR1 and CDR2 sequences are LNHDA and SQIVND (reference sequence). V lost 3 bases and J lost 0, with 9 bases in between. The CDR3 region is CASSIRLNSNQPQHF. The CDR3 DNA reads TGTGCCAGTAGTATTCGACTCAATAGCAATCAGCCCCAGCATTTT.

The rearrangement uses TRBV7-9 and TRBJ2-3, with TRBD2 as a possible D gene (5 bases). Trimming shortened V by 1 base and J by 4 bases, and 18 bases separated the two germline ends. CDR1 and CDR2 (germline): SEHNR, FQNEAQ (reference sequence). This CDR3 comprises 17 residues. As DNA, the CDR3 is TGTGCCAGCAGCTTAGGTGGCTACCGGGATGGGTCAGATACGCAGTATTTT. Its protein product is CASSLGGYRDGSDTQYF.

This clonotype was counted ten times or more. Here the CDR3 reads CASSLGTSTDTQYF. The DNA for the CDR3 is TGTGCCAGCAGCCTCGGTACTAGCACAGATACGCAGTATTTT. The chain has TRBV11-2 and TRBJ2-3; D gene unclear. The CDR3 is made up of 14 amino acids. The V gene's germline CDR1 is SGHAT and CDR2 FQNNGV. V was shortened by 5 bases and J by 0 bases, with 9 bases between the two germline ends.

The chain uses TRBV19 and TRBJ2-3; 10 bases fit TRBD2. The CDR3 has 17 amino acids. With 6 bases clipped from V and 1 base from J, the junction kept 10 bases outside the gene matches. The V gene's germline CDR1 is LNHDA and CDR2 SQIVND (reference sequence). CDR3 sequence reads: CASSRSPTSGGTDTQYF. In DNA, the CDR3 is TGTGCCAGTAGCCGTTCCCCAACTAGCGGGGGCACAGATACGCAGTATTTT.

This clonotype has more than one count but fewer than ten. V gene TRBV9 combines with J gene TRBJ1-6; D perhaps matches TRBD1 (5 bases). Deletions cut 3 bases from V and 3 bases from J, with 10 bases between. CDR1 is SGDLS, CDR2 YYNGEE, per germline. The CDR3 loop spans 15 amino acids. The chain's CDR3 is CASSELGGYNSPLHF. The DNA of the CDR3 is TGTGCCAGCAGCGAACTTGGGGGCTATAATTCACCCCTCCACTTT. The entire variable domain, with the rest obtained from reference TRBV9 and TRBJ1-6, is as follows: DSGVTQTPKHLITATGQRVTLRCSPRSGDLSVYWYQQSLDQGLQFLIQYYNGEERAKGNILERFSAQQFPDLHSELNLSSLELGDSALYFCASSELGGYNSPLHFGNGTRLTVT.

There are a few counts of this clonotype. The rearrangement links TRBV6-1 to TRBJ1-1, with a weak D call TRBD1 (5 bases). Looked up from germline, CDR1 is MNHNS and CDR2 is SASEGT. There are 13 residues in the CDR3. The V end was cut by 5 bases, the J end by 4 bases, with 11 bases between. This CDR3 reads CASSWERGTEAFF. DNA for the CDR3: TGTGCCAGCAGTTGGGAGAGGGGCACTGAAGCTTTCTTT.

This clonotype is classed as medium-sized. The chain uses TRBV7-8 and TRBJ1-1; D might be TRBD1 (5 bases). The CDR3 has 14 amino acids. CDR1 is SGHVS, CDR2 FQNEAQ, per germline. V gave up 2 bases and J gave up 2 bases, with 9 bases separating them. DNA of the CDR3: TGTGCCAGCAGCTTAACGACAGTCAACACTGAAGCTTTCTTT. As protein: CASSLTTVNTEAFF.

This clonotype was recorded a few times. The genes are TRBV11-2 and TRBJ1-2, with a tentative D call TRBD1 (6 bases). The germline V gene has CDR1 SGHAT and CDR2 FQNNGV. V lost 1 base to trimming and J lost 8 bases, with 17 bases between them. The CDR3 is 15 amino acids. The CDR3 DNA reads TGTGCCAGCAGCTTAGGACCTATGGGGGCAGGAGGCTACACCTTC. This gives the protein CASSLGPMGAGGYTF. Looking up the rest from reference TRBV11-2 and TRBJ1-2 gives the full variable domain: EAGVAQSPRYKIIEKRQSVAFWCNPISGHATLYWYQQILGQGPKLLIQFQNNGVVDDSQLPKDRFSAERLKGVDSTLKIQPAKLEDSAVYLCASSLGPMGAGGYTFGSGTRLTVV.